This T cell receptor beta chain was found in a study of patients and donors after allogeneic stem cell transplantation. TCRdb re-called the RT-PCR reads through MiXCR, storing one row per CDR3 protein. The sample holds a few hundred thousand distinct CDR3 sequences, 35% to 45% seen once. V dropped 3 bases and J dropped 4 bases, with 15 bases sitting between them. Looked up from germline, CDR1 is LGHDT and CDR2 is YNNKEL (reference sequence). The CDR3 covers 15 residues. What was sequenced was blood, either unsorted or a sorted T cell fraction (not recorded which). This sequence originates from a human donor who was either an allogeneic HSCT recipient or a stem cell or donor lymphocyte infusion donor (not recorded which). It is not recorded whose cells these are; they may come from a transplant donor. This chain links TRBV3-1 with TRBJ1-1; D perhaps matches TRBD1 (5 bases). The DNA for the CDR3 is TGTGCCAGCAGCCATCCTTTGGGGGGGAGCACTGAAGCTTTCTTT. Protein product: CASSHPLGGSTEAFF.